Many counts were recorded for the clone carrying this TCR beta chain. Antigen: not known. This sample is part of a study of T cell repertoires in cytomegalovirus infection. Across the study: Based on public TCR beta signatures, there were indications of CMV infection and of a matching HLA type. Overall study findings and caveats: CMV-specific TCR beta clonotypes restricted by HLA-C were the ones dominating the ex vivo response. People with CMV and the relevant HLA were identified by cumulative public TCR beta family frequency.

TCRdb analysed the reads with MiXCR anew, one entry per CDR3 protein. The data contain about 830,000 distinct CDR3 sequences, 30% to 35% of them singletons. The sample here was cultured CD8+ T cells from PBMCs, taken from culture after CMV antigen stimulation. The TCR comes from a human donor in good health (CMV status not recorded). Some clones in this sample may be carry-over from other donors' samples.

The CDR3 is CASSLEGGRSYNEQFF. CDR3 DNA sequence: TGTGCCAGCAGCTTAGAGGGGGGTCGATCCTACAATGAGCAGTTCTTC. This rearrangement joins TRBV7-9 to TRBJ2-1; either TRBD1 or TRBD2 may supply D (6 bases each). V gave up 1 base and J gave up 1 base, with 11 bases separating them. This CDR3 has 16 residues. Germline V gene lookup returns CDR1 SEHNR and CDR2 FQNEAQ (reference sequence).